These 5 T cell receptor beta chains were sequenced from one sample in a study of T cells after yellow fever vaccination (dated by TCRdb to between 2018 and 2020). Receptor amplification or capture employed 5' RACE. TCRdb records Illumina HiSeq 2500 as the sequencer. TCRdb cleaned the public reads at Q25 with fastp, built clones with MiXCR and kept in-frame beta chains. Each CDR3 protein gets just one entry, which takes the most common genes and DNA from the rows behind it. The table for this sample lists 350,000 to 450,000 distinct CDR3 sequences; around 6.4% of them were counted only once. Around 16% of the sample goes to the ten largest clones. The treatment or condition label for this specimen denotes: live attenuated yellow fever vaccine strain. Sequencing used PBMCs, obtained 5 days after the yellow fever booster vaccination. These receptor sequences come from a man aged 30-40 years who received the YFV17D yellow fever vaccine.

In its sample, this clonotype was seen many times. The chain uses TRBV14 and TRBJ2-1, with 9 bases identical to TRBD2. Looked up from germline, CDR1 is SGHDN and CDR2 is FVKESK. The CDR3 extends over 14 amino acids. V shed 4 bases, J shed 3 bases, and the junction held 1 base outside the gene matches. The CDR3 bases are TGTGCCAGCAGCCTAGCGGGAGTCTACAATGAGCAGTTCTTC. As protein: CASSLAGVYNEQFF.

This clonotype was recorded a few times. The V and J genes are TRBV2 and TRBJ2-3; no definite D call. V was pared by 1 base and J by 2 bases, with 4 bases between. CDR1 and CDR2 from the germline V gene are SNHLY and FYNNEI. CDR3 size: 13 residues. The CDR3 loop is CASSEEHTDTQYF. The CDR3 DNA is TGTGCCAGCAGTGAAGAGCACACAGATACGCAGTATTTT.

This clonotype was counted only a few times. The CDR3 DNA follows: TGTGCCACCAGCAGAGATCAGGTGGGACAGGGGGCCTACGAGCAGTACTTC. Translated, it gives CATSRDQVGQGAYEQYF. V and J are TRBV15 and TRBJ2-7; 11 bases are a match to TRBD1. This CDR3 has 17 amino acids. Germline trimming cut 0 bases from V and 2 bases from J; bases unmatched to any gene: 6. CDR1 and CDR2 from the germline V gene are LNHNV and YYDKDF (reference sequence). Variable domain in full (rest from reference TRBV15 and TRBJ2-7): DAMVIQNPRYQVTQFGKPVTLSCSQTLNHNVMYWYQQKSSQAPKLLFHYYDKDFNNEADTPDNFQSRRPNTSFCFLDIRSPGLGDTAMYLCATSRDQVGQGAYEQYFGPGTRLTVT.

The V gene is TRBV7-8, the J gene TRBJ2-2, with 9 nucleotides matching TRBD1. The CDR3 is made up of 16 amino acids. The germline CDR1 and CDR2 sequences are SGHVS and FQNEAQ. V shed 5 bases and J 6 bases; nucleotides not matched to a gene: 10. The CDR3 sequence: CASSPRTGAVAGELFF. DNA for the CDR3: TGTGCCAGCAGCCCCCGGACAGGGGCGGTGGCCGGGGAGCTGTTTTTT.

The chain couples TRBV10-3 to TRBJ2-1; D is undetermined. The germline V gene has CDR1 ENHRY and CDR2 SYGVKD. The V end was cut by 4 bases, the J end by 1 base, with 8 bases between. This CDR3 is built from 14 residues. For the CDR3, the DNA is TGTGCCATCAGTGCCGACGGGTCCTACAATGAGCAGTTCTTC. Translation: CAISADGSYNEQFF.